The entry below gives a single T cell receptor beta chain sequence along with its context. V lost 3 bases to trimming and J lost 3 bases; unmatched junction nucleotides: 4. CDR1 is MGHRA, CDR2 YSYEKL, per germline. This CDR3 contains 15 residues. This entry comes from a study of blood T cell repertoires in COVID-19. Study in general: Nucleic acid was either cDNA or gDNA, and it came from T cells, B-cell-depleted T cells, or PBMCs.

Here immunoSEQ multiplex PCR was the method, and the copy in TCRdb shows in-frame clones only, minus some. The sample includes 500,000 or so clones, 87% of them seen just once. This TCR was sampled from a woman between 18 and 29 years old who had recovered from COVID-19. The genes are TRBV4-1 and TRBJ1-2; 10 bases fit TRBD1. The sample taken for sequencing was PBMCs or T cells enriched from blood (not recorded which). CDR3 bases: TGCGCCAGCAGCCATAAGACAGGGGGCGACTATGGCTACACCTTC. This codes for CASSHKTGGDYGYTF.